These 6 T cell receptor beta chains were sequenced from one sample in a study of identical twins. In TCRdb, the 5' RACE reads were re-called with MiXCR into one record per CDR3 protein. The data contain about 660,000 distinct CDR3 sequences, 8% to 9% of them singletons. This sample was shared with a second study, whose subject was yellow fever vaccine responses in identical twins.

The source material was PBMCs. The receptors stem from a woman aged 18 to 35 in good health.

V and J are TRBV19 and TRBJ2-5; the D is unclear. The CDR3 covers 13 residues. The germline CDR1 and CDR2 sequences are LNHDA and SQIVND (reference sequence). Trimming stripped 3 bases from V and 3 bases from J, with 8 bases between. In DNA form, the CDR3 reads TGTGCCAGTAGTATTGTGGCGGAAGAGACCCAGTACTTC. Protein: CASSIVAEETQYF.

The chain is built from TRBV7-9 and TRBJ2-7; 10 bases agree with TRBD1. Per germline, CDR1 SEHNR and CDR2 FQNEAQ (reference sequence). This CDR3 spans 15 amino acids. Trimming removed 5 bases from V and 6 bases from J; junction bases left unmatched: 10. CDR3 sequence reads: CASSSGQGVWLEQYF. CDR3 nucleotides: TGTGCCAGCAGCAGTGGACAGGGGGTTTGGCTCGAGCAGTACTTC.

The sample holds many counts of this clonotype. The J gene is TRBJ1-3, the V gene TRBV6-1; no definite D call. CDR3 length equals 14 residues. Germline assignment: CDR1 MNHNS and CDR2 SASEGT. The V and J ends lost 6 bases and 0 bases respectively, with 9 bases between them. In DNA, the CDR3 is TGTGCCAGCAGCGAAATAAGCTCTGGAAACACCATATATTTT. Residues: CASSEISSGNTIYF.

This clonotype was observed many times. The chain combines TRBV7-9 with TRBJ2-3; maybe TRBD2 (5 bases). Trimming stripped 5 bases from V and 2 bases from J, with 11 bases between. Germline-derived CDR1 and CDR2 are SEHNR and FQNEAQ (reference sequence). The CDR3 extends over 14 amino acids. The CDR3 nucleotides are TGTGCCAGCAGCCTTGCGGGTACCACAGATACGCAGTATTTT. Its protein product is CASSLAGTTDTQYF. Combining the CDR3 with reference TRBV7-9 and TRBJ2-3 gives the whole variable domain DTGVSQNPRHKITKRGQNVTFRCDPISEHNRLYWYRQTLGQGPEFLTYFQNEAQLEKSRLLSDRFSAERPKGSFSTLEIQRTEQGDSAMYLCASSLAGTTDTQYFGPGTRLTVL.

The chain links TRBV5-6 to TRBJ2-1, with 12 bases aligning to TRBD2. V lost 4 bases and J lost 5; bases outside the gene matches: 7. The CDR3 is made up of 16 amino acids. Germline loops: CDR1 SGHDT, CDR2 YYEEEE. CDR3 sequence: CASSGWTSGNHNEQFF. The CDR3 DNA follows: TGTGCCAGCAGCGGATGGACTAGCGGGAACCACAATGAGCAGTTCTTC.

There are many counts of this clonotype. The chain uses TRBV12-3 or TRBV12-4 and TRBJ2-3; a possible D gene is TRBD2 (5 bases). Trimming took 7 bases from V and 0 from J, leaving 20 bases between them. CDR3 length: 17 amino acids. The DNA of the CDR3 is TGTGCCAGCACCCTAACCACTAGGTCCTTTAGCACAGATACGCAGTATTTT. Residues: CASTLTTRSFSTDTQYF.